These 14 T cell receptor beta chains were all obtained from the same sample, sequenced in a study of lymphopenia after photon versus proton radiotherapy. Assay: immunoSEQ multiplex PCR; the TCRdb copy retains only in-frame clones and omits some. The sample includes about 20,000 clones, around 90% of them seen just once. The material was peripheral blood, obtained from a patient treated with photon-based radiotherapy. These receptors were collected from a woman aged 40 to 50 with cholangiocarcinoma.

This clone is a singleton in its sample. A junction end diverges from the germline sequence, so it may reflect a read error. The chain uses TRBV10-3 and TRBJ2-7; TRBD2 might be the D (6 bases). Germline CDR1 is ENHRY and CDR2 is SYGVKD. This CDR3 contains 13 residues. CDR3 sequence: CAISESEGRRENF. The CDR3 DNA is TGTGCCATCAGTGAGTCGGAGGGGCGAAGGGAAAACTTC.

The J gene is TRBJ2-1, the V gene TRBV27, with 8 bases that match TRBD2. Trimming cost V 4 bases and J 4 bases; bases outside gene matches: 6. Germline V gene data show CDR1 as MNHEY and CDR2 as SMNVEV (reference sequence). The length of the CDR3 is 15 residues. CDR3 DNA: TGTGCCAGCAGTTCCCGACTAGCGTATTACAATGAGCAGTTCTTC. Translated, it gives CASSSRLAYYNEQFF.

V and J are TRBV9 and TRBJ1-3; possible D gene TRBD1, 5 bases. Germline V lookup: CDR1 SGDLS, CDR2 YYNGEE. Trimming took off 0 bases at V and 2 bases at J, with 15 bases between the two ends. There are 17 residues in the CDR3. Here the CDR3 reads CASSVGGTGKAGNTIYF. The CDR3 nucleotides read TGTGCCAGCAGCGTAGGAGGGACGGGAAAGGCTGGAAACACCATATATTTT.

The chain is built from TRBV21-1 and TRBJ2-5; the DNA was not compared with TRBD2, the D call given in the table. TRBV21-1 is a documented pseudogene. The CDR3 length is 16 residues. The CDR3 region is CASSKLAGSLQETQYF. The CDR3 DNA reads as TGTGCCAGCAGCAAACTAGCGGGGAGCCTACAAGAGACCCAGTACTTC.

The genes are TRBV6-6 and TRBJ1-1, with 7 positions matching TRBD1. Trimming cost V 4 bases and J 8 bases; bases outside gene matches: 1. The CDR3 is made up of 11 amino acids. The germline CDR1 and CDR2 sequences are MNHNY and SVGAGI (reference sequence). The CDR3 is CASSLGQEAFF. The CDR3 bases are TGTGCCAGCAGTTTGGGACAGGAAGCTTTCTTT.

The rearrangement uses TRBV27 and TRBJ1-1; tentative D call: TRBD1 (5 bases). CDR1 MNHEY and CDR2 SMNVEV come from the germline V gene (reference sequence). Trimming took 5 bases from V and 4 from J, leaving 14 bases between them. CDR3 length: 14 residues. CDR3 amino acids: CASSPRWGGTEAFF. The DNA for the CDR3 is TGTGCCAGCAGTCCCCGGTGGGGGGGCACTGAAGCTTTCTTT.

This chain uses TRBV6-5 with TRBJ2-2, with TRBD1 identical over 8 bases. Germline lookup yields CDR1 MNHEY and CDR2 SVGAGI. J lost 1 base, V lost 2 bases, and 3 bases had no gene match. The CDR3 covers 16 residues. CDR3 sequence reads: CASSYDGQGNTGELFF. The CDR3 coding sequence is TGTGCCAGCAGTTACGACGGACAGGGGAACACCGGGGAGCTGTTTTTT.

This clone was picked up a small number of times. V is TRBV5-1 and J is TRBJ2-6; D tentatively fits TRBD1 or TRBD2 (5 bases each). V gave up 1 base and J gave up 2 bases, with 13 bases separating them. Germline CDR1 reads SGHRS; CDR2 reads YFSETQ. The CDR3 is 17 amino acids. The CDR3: CASSLRVVGAGANVLTF. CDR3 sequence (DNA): TGCGCCAGCAGCTTGAGAGTAGTGGGGGCTGGGGCCAACGTCCTGACTTTC.

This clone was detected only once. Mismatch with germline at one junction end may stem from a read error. CDR3 bases: TGTGCCAGCAGCTTAATTAAGGGGAGAGTTTTTTTT. Encoded protein: CASSLIKGRVFF. The J gene is TRBJ1-1, the V gene TRBV11-2; D may be TRBD1 (5 bases). Germline V gives CDR1 SGHAT, CDR2 FQNNGV. The CDR3 runs 12 residues.

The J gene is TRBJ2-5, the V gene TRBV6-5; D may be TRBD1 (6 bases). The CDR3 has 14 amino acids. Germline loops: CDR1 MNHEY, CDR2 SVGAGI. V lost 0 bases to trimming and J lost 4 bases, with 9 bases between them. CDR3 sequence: CASSYSQGGETQYF. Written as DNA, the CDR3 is TGTGCCAGCAGTTACTCACAGGGCGGAGAGACCCAGTACTTC.

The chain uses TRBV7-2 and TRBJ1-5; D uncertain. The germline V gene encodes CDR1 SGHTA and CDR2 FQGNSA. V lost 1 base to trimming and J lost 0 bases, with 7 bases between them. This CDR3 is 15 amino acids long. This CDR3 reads CASSLEGNSNQPQHF. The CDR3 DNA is TGTGCCAGCAGCTTAGAAGGGAATAGCAATCAGCCCCAGCATTTT.

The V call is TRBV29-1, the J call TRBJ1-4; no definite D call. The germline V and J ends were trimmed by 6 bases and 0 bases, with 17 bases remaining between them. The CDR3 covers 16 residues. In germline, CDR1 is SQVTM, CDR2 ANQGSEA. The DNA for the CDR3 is TGCAGCGTGGTGAAGGACGCTCCTGCAACTAATGAAAAACTGTTTTTT. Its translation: CSVVKDAPATNEKLFF.

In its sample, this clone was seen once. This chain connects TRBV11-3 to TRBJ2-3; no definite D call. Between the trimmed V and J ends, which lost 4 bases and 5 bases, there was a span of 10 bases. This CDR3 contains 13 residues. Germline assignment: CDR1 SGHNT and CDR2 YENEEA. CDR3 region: CASSSSLKDTQYF. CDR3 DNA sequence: TGTGCCAGCAGCTCGAGCCTCAAAGATACGCAGTATTTT.

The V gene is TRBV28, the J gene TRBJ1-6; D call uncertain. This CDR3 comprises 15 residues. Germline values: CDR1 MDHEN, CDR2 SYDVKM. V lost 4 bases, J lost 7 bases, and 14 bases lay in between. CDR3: CASSSSGGSNSPLHF. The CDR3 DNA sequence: TGTGCCAGCAGTTCCTCCGGAGGTTCGAATTCACCCCTCCACTTT.